Listed here is a single T cell receptor (beta chain). Its antigen is unidentified. The sample originates from a study of cytomegalovirus exposure and HLA in healthy donors. Study-level findings and limits: One cluster of highly shared sequence variants probably arose as a sequencing artifact. Roughly uniform depth of sequencing across donors was assumed in presence/absence analyses. An ancestry cluster, one associated with Asian ancestry, reportedly showed fewer N-insertions than the roughly 610-donor mean in a later analysis.

There are 13 residues in the CDR3. V dropped 6 bases and J dropped 0 bases, with 9 bases sitting between them. CDR1 and CDR2 (germline): MNHEY, SVGAGI. PCR involved 60 Vbeta and 13 Jbeta primers. The protocol was immunoSEQ multiplex PCR, while the TCRdb copy is restricted to in-frame clones and leaves out a portion. In total, the table holds roughly 120,000 clones. V gene TRBV6-5 combines with J gene TRBJ2-7; perhaps TRBD1 as D (6 bases). The specimen was PBMCs. The source of this sequence is a man younger than 45 in good health and CMV-seronegative. The CDR3 region has the DNA TGTGCCAGCAGAACAGGGAGCTCCTACGAGCAGTACTTC. Its protein is CASRTGSSYEQYF.